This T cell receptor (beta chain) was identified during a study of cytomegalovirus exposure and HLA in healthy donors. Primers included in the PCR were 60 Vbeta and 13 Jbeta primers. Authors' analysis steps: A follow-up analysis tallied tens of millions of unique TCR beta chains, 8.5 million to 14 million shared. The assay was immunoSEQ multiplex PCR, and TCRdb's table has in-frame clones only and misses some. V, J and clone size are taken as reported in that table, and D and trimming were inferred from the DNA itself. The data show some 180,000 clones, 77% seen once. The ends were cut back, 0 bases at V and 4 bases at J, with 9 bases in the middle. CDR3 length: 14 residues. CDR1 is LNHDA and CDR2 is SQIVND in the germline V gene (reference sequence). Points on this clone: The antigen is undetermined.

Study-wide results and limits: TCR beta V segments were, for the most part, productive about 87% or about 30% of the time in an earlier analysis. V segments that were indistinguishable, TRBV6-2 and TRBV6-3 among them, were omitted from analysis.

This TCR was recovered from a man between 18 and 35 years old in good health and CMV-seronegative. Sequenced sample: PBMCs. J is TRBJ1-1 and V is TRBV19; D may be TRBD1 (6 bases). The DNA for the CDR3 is TGTGCCAGTAGTATAGATCGAGGGGGCACTGAAGCTTTCTTT. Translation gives CASSIDRGGTEAFF.